The 12 T cell receptor beta chains presented below share a single source sample, sequenced in a study of tumor T cells in aggressive B-cell lymphoma. Using immunoSEQ multiplex PCR, the repertoire was profiled, and TCRdb retains in-frame clones only, with some absent. This table holds 9,500 to 13,000 clones, approximately 91% found once. The sequenced sample was tumor tissue. The receptors were gathered from an adult with diffuse large B cell lymphoma.

The CDR3 reads CASSYPGGSGNTIYF. CDR3 DNA: TGTGCCAGCAGTTACCCCGGCGGCTCTGGAAACACCATATATTTT. V is TRBV28 and J is TRBJ1-3; D is undetermined. This CDR3 spans 15 amino acids. Germline CDR1 is MDHEN and CDR2 is SYDVKM. Trimming shortened V by 4 bases and J by 0 bases, and 10 bases separated the two germline ends.

This clone showed up just a few times. The chain is built from TRBV6-5 and TRBJ2-7, with TRBD2 as a possible D gene (5 bases). Trimming took 6 bases from V and 3 from J, leaving 18 bases between them. CDR1 and CDR2 from the germline V gene are MNHEY and SVGAGI. This CDR3 is built from 15 residues. CDR3: CASSDGVARLYEQYF. The CDR3 DNA sequence: TGTGCCAGCAGCGACGGGGTTGCGCGCCTCTACGAGCAGTACTTC.

The V and J genes are TRBV9 and TRBJ2-3, with TRBD2 identical over 11 bases. CDR3 length: 15 amino acids. The trim removed 4 bases at V and 5 bases at J, leaving 6 bases unmatched. Per the germline V gene, CDR1 is SGDLS and CDR2 is YYNGEE. CDR3 residues: CASSWYGTSGDTQYF. CDR3 nucleotides: TGTGCCAGCAGCTGGTACGGGACTAGCGGAGATACGCAGTATTTT.

This clone appeared a few times. This sequence joins TRBV5-1 and TRBJ1-4, with 8 bases identical to TRBD1. Germline trimming cut 4 bases from V and 1 base from J; bases unmatched to any gene: 6. From germline, CDR1 is SGHRS and CDR2 YFSETQ. CDR3 length: 16 residues. CDR3: CASSPGQGGTNEKLFF. CDR3 sequence (DNA): TGCGCCAGCAGCCCCGGACAGGGCGGAACTAATGAAAAACTGTTTTTT.

The chain joins TRBV19 to TRBJ2-5, with 8 bases lining up with TRBD1. CDR1 and CDR2 from the germline V gene are LNHDA and SQIVND (reference sequence). The CDR3 is 17 residues long. Trimming at V came to 3 bases and at J to 5 bases, leaving 14 bases not matched to a gene. CDR3 residues: CASSILGRGPFGETQYF. CDR3 nucleotide sequence: TGTGCCAGTAGTATTCTCGGCAGGGGGCCATTCGGGGAGACCCAGTACTTC.

The chain recombines TRBV11-2 with TRBJ1-2; 10 nucleotides align to TRBD1. The germline CDR1 and CDR2 sequences are SGHAT and FQNNGV. V was pared by 3 bases and J by 2 bases, with 3 bases of the junction left unmatched. The CDR3 totals 15 residues. As DNA, the CDR3 is TGTGCCAGCAGCTTTCCGGGACAGGGGAACTATGGCTACACCTTC. This translates into CASSFPGQGNYGYTF.

This rearrangement joins TRBV6-5 to TRBJ2-7; TRBD2 is a possible D gene (5 bases). V dropped 1 base and J dropped 6 bases, with 13 bases sitting between them. The germline V gene encodes CDR1 MNHEY and CDR2 SVGAGI. This CDR3 region has 14 residues. The CDR3 bases are TGTGCCAGCAGTTACTACGCTTTGGGGAGCGAGCAGTACTTC. Its protein product is CASSYYALGSEQYF.

This CDR3 reads CAISDVAGGNYNEQFF. The CDR3 nucleotides are TGTGCCATCAGTGATGTAGCGGGAGGGAACTACAATGAGCAGTTCTTC. V is TRBV10-3 and J is TRBJ2-1; 11 nucleotides align to TRBD2. This CDR3 contains 16 residues. Germline V gene lookup returns CDR1 ENHRY and CDR2 SYGVKD. V was clipped by 3 bases and J by 3 bases; unmatched bases: 4.

V is TRBV27 and J is TRBJ2-2, with TRBD2 identical over 7 bases. This CDR3 comprises 16 residues. With V trimmed by 5 bases and J by 6 bases, 12 bases remained unmatched. Germline CDR1 reads MNHEY; CDR2 reads SMNVEV (reference sequence). CDR3 bases: TGTGCCAGCAGTCGGCACTCGAGTGGGGGGGCCGGGGAGCTGTTTTTT. It translates to CASSRHSSGGAGELFF.

The chain recombines TRBV18 with TRBJ1-2, with TRBD1 identical over 9 bases. Germline loops: CDR1 KGHSH, CDR2 LQKENI. Trimming removed 3 bases from V and 8 bases from J; junction bases left unmatched: 1. The length of the CDR3 is 12 residues. The CDR3 DNA reads as TGTGCCAGCTCACCTGACAGGGGGGGCTACACCTTC. Translation: CASSPDRGGYTF.

This clone came up a few times. The chain is built from TRBV18 and TRBJ1-3; D is unclear. Per germline, CDR1 KGHSH and CDR2 LQKENI. Trimming left V 2 bases short and J 0 bases short, with 11 bases between. This CDR3 spans 16 amino acids. DNA of the CDR3: TGTGCCAGCTCACCAAGGCAGGCTGACTCTGGAAACACCATATATTTT. Encoded protein: CASSPRQADSGNTIYF. Filled out from reference TRBV18 and TRBJ1-3, the complete variable domain reads NAGVMQNPRHLVRRRGQEARLRCSPMKGHSHVYWYRQLPEEGLKFMVYLQKENIIDESGMPKERFSAEFPKEGPSILRIQQVVRGDSAAYFCASSPRQADSGNTIYFGEGSWLTVV.

A word on this clone: A read error may account for a junction end that differs from germline. The genes are TRBV7-7 and TRBJ2-1; tentative D call: TRBD2 (6 bases). This CDR3 region has 15 residues. Germline V gene sequence: CDR1 SSHAT, CDR2 FNYEAQ (reference sequence). The CDR3 here is CASSLAGSTNNEQFF. The CDR3, as DNA: TGTGCTAGCAGCTTAGCCGGGAGTACAAACAATGAGCAGTTCTTC. Variable domain in full (rest from reference TRBV7-7 and TRBJ2-1): GAGVSQSPRYKVTKRGQDVTLRCDPISSHATLYWYQQALGQGPEFLTYFNYEAQPDKSGLPSDRFSAERPEGSISTLTIQRTEQRDSAMYRCASSLAGSTNNEQFFGPGTRLTVL.